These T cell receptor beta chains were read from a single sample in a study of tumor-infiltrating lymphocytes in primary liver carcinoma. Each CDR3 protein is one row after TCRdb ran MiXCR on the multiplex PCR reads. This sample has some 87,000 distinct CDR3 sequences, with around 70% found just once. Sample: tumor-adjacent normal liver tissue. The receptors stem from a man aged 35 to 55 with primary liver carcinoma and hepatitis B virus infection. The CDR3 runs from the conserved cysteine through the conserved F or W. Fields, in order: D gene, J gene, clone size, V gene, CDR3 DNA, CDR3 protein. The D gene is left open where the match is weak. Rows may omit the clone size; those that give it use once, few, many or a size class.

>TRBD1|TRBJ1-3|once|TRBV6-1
TGTGCCAGCACCCCCTCAGGGACAGGGACTGGAAACACCGTATATTTT
CASTPSGTGTGNTVYF
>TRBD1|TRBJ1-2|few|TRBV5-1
TGCGCCAGCAGCCCAGTTCCCGGGACAGAACTTCAAGGCTACACCTTC
CASSPVPGTELQGYTF
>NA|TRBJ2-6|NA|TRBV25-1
TGTGCCAGCAGTGACCACCACTTTGGGGCCAACGTCCTGACTTTC
CASSDHHFGANVLTF
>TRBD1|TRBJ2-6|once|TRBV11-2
TGTGCCAGCAGCCCCGGGACAGCTAGGGCCAACGTCCTGACTTTC
CASSPGTARANVLTF
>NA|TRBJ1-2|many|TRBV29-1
TGCAGCGTGATATCCCGAGAAGATGGGGCGTGGTATGGCTACACCTTC
CSVISREDGAWYGYTF
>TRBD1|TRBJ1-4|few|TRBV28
TGTGCCAGCAGCCGGGACAGGGGGGAGCGACTGTTTTTT
CASSRDRGERLFF
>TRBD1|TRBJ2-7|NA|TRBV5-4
TGTGTCAGCAGCTTGTCGCCGGACAGGTTCGGCGAGCAGTACTTC
CVSSLSPDRFGEQYF
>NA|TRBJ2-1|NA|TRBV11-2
TGTGCCAGCAGCTTTGACCCTAGGAGGACCGGGGGTTACAAAGAGCAGTCCTTC
CASSFDPRRTGGYKEQSF
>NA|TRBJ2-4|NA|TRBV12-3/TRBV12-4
TGTGCTAGCAGTTTGTCCCAAAACATTCAGTACTTC
CASSLSQNIQYF
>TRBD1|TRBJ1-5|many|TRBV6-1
TGTGCCAGCAGTGAATTAGGGACAGGGGGCGATCAGCCCCAGCATTTT
CASSELGTGGDQPQHF
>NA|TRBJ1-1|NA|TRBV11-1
TGTGCCAGCAGCTGGGGGGACACTGACGCTTTCTTT
CASSWGDTDAFF
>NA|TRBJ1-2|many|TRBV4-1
TGCGCCAGCAGCCAAGGCTCCCCGACACCCAACTATGGCTACACCTTC
CASSQGSPTPNYGYTF
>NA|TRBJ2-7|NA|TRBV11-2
TGCGCCAGCAGCCCGGGCAGGACTCGAAGGTACTTC
CASSPGRTRRYF
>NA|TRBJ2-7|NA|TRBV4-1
TGCGCCAGCAGCCCACCAAAGGACAGCCCTCCGAGAGAGCAGTACTTC
CASSPPKDSPPREQYF
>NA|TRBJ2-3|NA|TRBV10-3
TGTGCCATCAGGAGCCAAACCGCAGATACGCAGTATTTT
CAIRSQTADTQYF
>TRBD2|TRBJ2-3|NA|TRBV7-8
TGCGCCAGCAGCTTAGCCCAGGCGGGAGGGCCACATGATATGCAGTATTTT
CASSLAQAGGPHDMQYF
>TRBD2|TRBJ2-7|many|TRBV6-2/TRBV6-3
TGTGCCAGCAGTTACGGGACTAGGGGAGTCCACGAGCAGTACTTC
CASSYGTRGVHEQYF
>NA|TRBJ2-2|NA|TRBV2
TGTGCCAGCTGTGACTCACTAGCGGGACAGGGCGGGGAGCTGTTTTTT
CASCDSLAGQGGELFF
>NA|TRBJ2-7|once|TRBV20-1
TGCAGTGCCCACGACACCTCCTACGGGCAGTACTTC
CSAHDTSYGQYF
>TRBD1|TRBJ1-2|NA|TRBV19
TGCGCCAGTAGTTCCAGGGGGCTGAACTATGGCTACACCTTC
CASSSRGLNYGYTF
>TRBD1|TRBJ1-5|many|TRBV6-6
TGTGCCAGCAGCCAGGGGGCCGGCAATCAGCCCCAGCATTTT
CASSQGAGNQPQHF
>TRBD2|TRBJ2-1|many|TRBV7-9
TGTGCCAGCAGCTTAGCGGGAGGAGCGGGAGCCTTC
CASSLAGGAGAF
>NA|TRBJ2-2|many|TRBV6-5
TGTGCCAGCAGTCCCTACGGAACCGGGGAGCTGTTTTTT
CASSPYGTGELFF
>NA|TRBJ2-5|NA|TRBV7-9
TGTGCCAGCAGCTTAAGAATGGCATGGTCGCTGGAGACCCAGTACTTC
CASSLRMAWSLETQYF
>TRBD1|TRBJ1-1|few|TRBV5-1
TGCGCCAGCAGCCCCGCCGGACAGGGGTTACGGAACACTGAAGCTTTCTTT
CASSPAGQGLRNTEAFF
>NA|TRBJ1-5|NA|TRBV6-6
TGTGCCAGCAGTGGGTACGGTAGCAATCAGCCCCGGCATTTT
CASSGYGSNQPRHF
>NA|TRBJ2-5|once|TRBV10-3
TGTGCCATCAGTGAGCTCGACAATGGTGATGCGACCCAGTACTTC
CAISELDNGDATQYF
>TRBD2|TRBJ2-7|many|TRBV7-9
TGTGCCAGCAGCTTAGGGCTAGCGGCCTCCACCTACGAGCAGTACTTC
CASSLGLAASTYEQYF
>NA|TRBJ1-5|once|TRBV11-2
TGTGCCAGCAGCTTAGGGTTAAGTCAGCCCCACCACTTT
CASSLGLSQPHHF
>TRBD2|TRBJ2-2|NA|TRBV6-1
TGTGCCAGCAGTTGGGGTAGCGGGAGGGGAGACGGGGAGCTGTTTTTT
CASSWGSGRGDGELFF
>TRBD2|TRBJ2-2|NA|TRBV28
TGTGTCAGCAGTTTTAGCGGGCACGGCGGGGAGCTGTTTTTT
CVSSFSGHGGELFF
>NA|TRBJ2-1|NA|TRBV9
TGTGCCAGCAGCGCCCCCCCGGGATCCTACAATGAGCAGTTCTTC
CASSAPPGSYNEQFF
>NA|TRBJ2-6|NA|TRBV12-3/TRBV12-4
TGTGCCAGCACCATCGGCCGGGGCGGGTCTGGGGCCAACGTCATGACTTTC
CASTIGRGGSGANVMTF
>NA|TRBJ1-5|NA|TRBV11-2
TGTGCCAGCAACACCGAACGGTCTCCCGAGCCCCAACATTTT
CASNTERSPEPQHF
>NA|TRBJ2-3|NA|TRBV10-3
TGTGCCATCAATGATGGTCCGTCGAGAGCGCAGTATTTT
CAINDGPSRAQYF
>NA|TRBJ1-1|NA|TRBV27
TGTGCCAGCAGTAAGCAGGGGCCGAACGCTGAAGCCTTCTTT
CASSKQGPNAEAFF
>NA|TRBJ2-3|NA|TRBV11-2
TGTGCCAGCAGCATGCTAGCAGACGATACACAGTATTTT
CASSMLADDTQYF
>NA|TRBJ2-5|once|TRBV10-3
TGTGCCGTCAGTGAGTCTGACGGGCGTCAGGAGACCCAATACTTC
CAVSESDGRQETQYF
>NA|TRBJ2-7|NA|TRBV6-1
TGTGCCGGCAGTGCCCATTACGAGCAGTACTTC
CAGSAHYEQYF
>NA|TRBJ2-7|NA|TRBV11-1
TGTGCCAGCAGCCCCTCCCAGGATTCCTACGAGCAATTCTTC
CASSPSQDSYEQFF
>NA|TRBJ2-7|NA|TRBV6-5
TGTGGCAGCAGTCACTGGCGGGACGGTAACTACGAGCAGTACTTC
CGSSHWRDGNYEQYF
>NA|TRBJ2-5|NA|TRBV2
TGTGCCAGCAGTAAAGGGGCAGGCCTACTCCAAGAGACCCAGTACTTC
CASSKGAGLLQETQYF
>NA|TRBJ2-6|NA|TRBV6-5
TGTGCCAGCAGTCTTTGGTCAGGGATGAAAGCTGGAGGCAACGTCCTGACTTTC
CASSLWSGMKAGGNVLTF
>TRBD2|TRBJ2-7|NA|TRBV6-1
TGTGCCAGCAGTCCTGGACTAGCGGCCTACGAACAGTGTTTC
CASSPGLAAYEQCF
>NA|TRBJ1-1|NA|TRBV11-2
TGTGCCAGCAGTTGGGGGATGAACATTGAAGCTTTCTTT
CASSWGMNIEAFF